Sequencing of this T cell receptor (beta chain) was carried out in a study of blood T cells in healthy people across ages. This CDR3 has 12 amino acids. V shed 6 bases and J shed 9 bases, with 12 bases lying between them. In germline, CDR1 is MNHEY, CDR2 SVGEGT. This clonotype was counted a few times. A second PCR, run for roughly 6 to 11 cycles, used a sample-barcoded 5' primer plus a J-beta primer mix. TCRdb itself ran the 5' RACE reads through MiXCR, one entry per CDR3 protein. The sample holds 550,000 to 600,000 distinct CDR3 sequences; around half are singletons and the top ten take around 23%. This clonotype was sampled from a man older than 75 in good health. The sequencing input was blood. This chain uses TRBV6-2 or TRBV6-3 with TRBJ2-1; TRBD1 might be the D (5 bases). Here the CDR3 reads CASRRVGLEQFF. CDR3 sequence (DNA): TGTGCCAGCAGACGGGTGGGGCTTGAGCAGTTCTTC.